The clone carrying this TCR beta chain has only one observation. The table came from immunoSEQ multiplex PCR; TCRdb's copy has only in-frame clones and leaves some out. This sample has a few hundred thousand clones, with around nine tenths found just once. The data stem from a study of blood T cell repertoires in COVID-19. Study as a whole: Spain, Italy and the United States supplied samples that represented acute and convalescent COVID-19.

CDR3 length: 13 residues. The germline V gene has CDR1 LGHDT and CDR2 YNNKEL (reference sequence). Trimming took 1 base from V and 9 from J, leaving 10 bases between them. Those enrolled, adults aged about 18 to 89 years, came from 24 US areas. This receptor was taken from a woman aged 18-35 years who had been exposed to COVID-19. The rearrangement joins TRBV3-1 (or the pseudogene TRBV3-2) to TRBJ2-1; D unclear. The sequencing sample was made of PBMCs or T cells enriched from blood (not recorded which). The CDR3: CASSQGLISEQFF. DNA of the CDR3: TGTGCCAGCAGCCAAGGTCTAATTTCTGAGCAGTTCTTC.